This T cell receptor beta chain stems from a study of T cell changes during pregnancy in multiple sclerosis. Profiled with immunoSEQ multiplex PCR; TCRdb holds only in-frame clones, not every one. The data hold just under 80,000 clones, with 93% observed a single time. From germline, CDR1 is MNHNY and CDR2 SVGAGI (reference sequence). The CDR3 has 14 residues. V was clipped by 3 bases and J by 1 base, with 9 bases between them. The sequenced sample was peripheral blood, obtained in the second trimester of pregnancy. The chain couples TRBV6-6 to TRBJ1-1, with TRBD1 as a possible D gene (5 bases). This sequence originates from a female donor in good health, enrolled as a control in a pregnancy study. Here the CDR3 DNA reads TGTGCCAGCAGTTATACGACAGAGAACACTGAAGCTTTCTTT. Protein sequence: CASSYTTENTEAFF.